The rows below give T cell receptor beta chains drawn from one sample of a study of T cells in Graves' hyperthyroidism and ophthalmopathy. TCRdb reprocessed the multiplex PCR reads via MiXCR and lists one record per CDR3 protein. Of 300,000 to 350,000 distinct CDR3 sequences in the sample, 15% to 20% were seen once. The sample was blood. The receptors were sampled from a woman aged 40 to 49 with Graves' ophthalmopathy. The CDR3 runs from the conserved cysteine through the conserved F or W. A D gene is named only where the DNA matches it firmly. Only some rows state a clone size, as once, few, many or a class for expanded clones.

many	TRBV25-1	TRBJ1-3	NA	TGTGCCAGCAGTGACCCCAGTGCTGGAAACACCATATATTTT	CASSDPSAGNTIYF
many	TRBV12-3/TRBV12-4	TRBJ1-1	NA	TGTGCCAGCAGTCCTCCTACCCCTCCGGGAGCTTTCTTT	CASSPPTPPGAFF
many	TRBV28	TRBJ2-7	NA	TGTGCCAGCAGCGTCCGGGACAATTACGAGCAGTACTTC	CASSVRDNYEQYF
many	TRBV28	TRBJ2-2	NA	TGTGCCAGCAGTTCCCCGAACACCGGGGAGCTGTTTTTT	CASSSPNTGELFF
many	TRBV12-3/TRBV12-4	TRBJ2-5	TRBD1	TGTGCCAGCAGTTTACCCCGGGGGACAGGGCGGGAGACCCAGTACTTC	CASSLPRGTGRETQYF
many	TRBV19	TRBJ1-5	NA	TGTGCCAGTAGTATAGTTATAACAGGCTTCAATCAGCCCCAGCATTTT	CASSIVITGFNQPQHF
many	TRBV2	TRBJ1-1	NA	TGTGCCACCCAACAAGATTTGAACACTGAAGCTTTCTTT	CATQQDLNTEAFF
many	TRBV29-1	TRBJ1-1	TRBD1	TGCAGCGTTGTGACAGGGGGTCGCACTGAAGCTTTCTTT	CSVVTGGRTEAFF
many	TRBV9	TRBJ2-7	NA	TGTGCCAGCAGCGTAGGAGCGGGGGACAGCCACGAGCAGTACTTC	CASSVGAGDSHEQYF
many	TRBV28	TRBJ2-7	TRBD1	TGTGCCAGCAGTCCCCGTTGGACAGGCTACGAGCAGTACTTC	CASSPRWTGYEQYF
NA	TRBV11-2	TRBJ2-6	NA	TGTGCCAGCAGCTTAGGATTGAGGGGCCCCTCTGGGGCCAACGTCCTGACTTTC	CASSLGLRGPSGANVLTF
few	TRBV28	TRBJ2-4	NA	TGTGCCAGCAGCCCAGACTTCCGTCAGGCCAAAAACATTCAGTACTTC	CASSPDFRQAKNIQYF
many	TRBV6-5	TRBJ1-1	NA	TGTGCCAGCAGTTACAGTAGGGGGAACACTGAAGCTTTCTTT	CASSYSRGNTEAFF
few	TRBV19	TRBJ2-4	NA	TGTGCCACTAGGCCGGGCGTTGGAAACATTCAGTACTTC	CATRPGVGNIQYF
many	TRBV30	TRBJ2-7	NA	TGTGCCTGGGATCGGAGGGTGGGGGGAGGGGGACGCGAGCAGTACTTC	CAWDRRVGGGGREQYF
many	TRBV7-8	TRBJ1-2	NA	TGTGCCAGCAGCTTAAAAGGGGGACTCAACTATGGCTACACCTTC	CASSLKGGLNYGYTF
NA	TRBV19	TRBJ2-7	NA	TGTGCCAGTAGTTCCCGGGGAGTGAGCTCCTACGAGCAGTACTTC	CASSSRGVSSYEQYF
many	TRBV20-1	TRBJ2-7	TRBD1	TGCAGTGCTAGCCGTCCGGGACAGTTCTCCTACGAGCAGTACTTC	CSASRPGQFSYEQYF
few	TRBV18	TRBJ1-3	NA	TGTGCCAGCTCACCACCGCAGGGTGCAACTGGAAACACCATATATTTT	CASSPPQGATGNTIYF
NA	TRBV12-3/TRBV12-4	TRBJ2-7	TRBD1	TGTGCCAGCAGCCGACAAACAGGGGTCGCCTACGAGCAGTACTTC	CASSRQTGVAYEQYF
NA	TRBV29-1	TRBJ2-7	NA	TGCAGCTCCTTGGAGGTGAACGAGCAGTACTTC	CSSLEVNEQYF
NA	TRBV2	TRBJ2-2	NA	TGTGCCAGCAGGACTGAGGGGGACACCGGGGAGCTGTCTTTT	CASRTEGDTGELSF
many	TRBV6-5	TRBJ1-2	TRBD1	TGTGCCAGCAGTTCAGGAACAGGGGGCAGTAATAACTATGGCTACACCTTC	CASSSGTGGSNNYGYTF
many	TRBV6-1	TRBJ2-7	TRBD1	TGTGCCAGCAGAGACAGGGGGCTGAGCGAGCAGTACTTC	CASRDRGLSEQYF
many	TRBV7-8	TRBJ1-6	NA	TGTGCCAGCAGCTTAGATGTTAATTCACCCCTCCACTTT	CASSLDVNSPLHF
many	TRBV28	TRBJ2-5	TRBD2	TGTGCCAGCAGTTTGTCACTAGCGGAAGAGACCCAGTACTTC	CASSLSLAEETQYF
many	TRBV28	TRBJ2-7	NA	TGTGCCACCAGGGGCAATTCCTACGAGCAGTACTTC	CATRGNSYEQYF
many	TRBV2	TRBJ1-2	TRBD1	TGTGCCAGCAGTGAAGCCGTACAGGGGTTTAGGACCTTC	CASSEAVQGFRTF
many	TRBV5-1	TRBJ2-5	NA	TGCGCCAGCAGCTCGCTCGGACAAATGTACCAAGAGACCCAGTACTTC	CASSSLGQMYQETQYF
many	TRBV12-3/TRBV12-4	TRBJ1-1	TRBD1	TGTGCCAGCAGTTCCGCCGGGACAGGGGCTCAGAACACTGAAGCTTTCTTT	CASSSAGTGAQNTEAFF
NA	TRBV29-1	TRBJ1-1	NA	TGCAGCGGGAGTCAGGGGACTGAAGCTTTCTTT	CSGSQGTEAFF